This T cell receptor (beta chain) was recorded in a study of OX40 agonist ivuxolimab in advanced cancers. General observations from the study: At doses 0.1 to 3.0 mg/kg, CD4+ and CD8+ clones expanded. CD8+ T cells showed, on average, more clonal expansion than CD4+ cells.

Looked up from germline, CDR1 is KGHSH and CDR2 is LQKENI. The ends were cut back, 3 bases at V and 1 base at J, with 10 bases in the middle. CDR3 length: 15 amino acids. Assay used: immunoSEQ multiplex PCR; TCRdb lists only in-frame clones, some missing. The sample consists of some 49,000 clones, about three quarters of them appearing once. Concerning this clone: No antigen is known for it.

Drawing of blood for sampling happened at baseline, at cycle 4 day 1, and at cycle 7 day 1. This receptor was taken from an adult with an advanced solid tumor such as melanoma, head and neck, liver or kidney cancer. The chain combines TRBV18 with TRBJ2-1; D is unresolved. Sequencing was performed on CD4+ or CD8+ T cells sorted from blood, taken in a trial of the OX40 agonist ivuxolimab. The CDR3 protein is CASSPNPGSYNEQFF. CDR3 in DNA: TGTGCCAGCTCACCGAACCCCGGGTCCTACAATGAGCAGTTCTTC.